This T cell receptor beta chain comes out of a study of shared clonotypes between healthy human individuals (dated by TCRdb to the early 2020s). With respect to the entire study: A few men and a couple of women, aged 18 to 49 years, made up the cohort. Per donor, three plates each were used for CD4 naive and CD4 memory, two for CD8 naive, and one for CD8 memory. To increase sequencing depth and limit assay-specific biases, different laboratories used diverse techniques to prepare libraries and sequence TCR repertoires. Per donor, leukapheresis produced somewhere between about 0.9 and 9.5 billion PBMCs. To estimate repertoire size and how much clonotype sharing occurs between individuals, the study deeply sequenced the blood TCR repertoires of several healthy adults.

TCR CDR3 regions were amplified from genomic DNA by multiplex PCR using the deep immunoSEQ assay. For each cell subset, the extracted genomic DNA was distributed evenly across all wells of several immunoSEQ 96-well plates, and each plate served as one replicate. Each replicate PCR for sorted subsets received about 180 ng genomic DNA, equal to about 29,000 T cell genomes. The purified libraries were quantified using a Qubit 3.0 fluorometer, sized with a Bioanalyzer 2100, and then quantified again using the KAPA Library Quantification kit. Every immunoSEQ 96-well plate was sequenced on a dedicated single-read 150-cycle Illumina NextSeq 550 flow cell. The authors processed their data as follows. Because only junctional sequences without quality scores were contained in the immunoSEQ output, filtering matching that applied to full-length reads could not be performed. Sequences were annotated with PyIR, a Python wrapper for IgBLAST v1.9, using IMGT germline references to assign V/J genes and CDR3. Any read was removed if the V/J assignment was weak (E-value above 1e-6), the CDR3 was missing, or the read contained stop codons, out-of-frame junctions, or ambiguous translated residues. A V3J clonotype was defined by an identical inferred V gene, J gene, and CDR3 amino acid sequence. To compute the percentage overlap between repertoires, the number of shared unique clonotypes was divided by the size of the smaller repertoire. RTK rarefaction, the Chao1 estimator, and Recon v2.1 estimates of unobserved clonotypes were used to assess repertoire richness. Generation probabilities were computed with OLGA for all TCRbeta clonotypes obtained by the gDNA method from a handful of donors. The clones in this table, taken by TCRdb from immuneACCESS, are in-frame only. Not every clone is retained; where verified, under half of the shortfall comes from an unresolved V gene, and the cause of the rest is unknown. That table is the source of V, J and clone size, and D and trimming were worked out from the DNA. Counted in this sample were a few hundred thousand clones; about 95% of them appeared once. Jointly, the top ten make up 0.09% to 0.13% of the sample.

The CDR3 numbers 18 residues from cysteine through phenylalanine. CDR3 DNA only is kept here, 54 bases in frame from base 1. The germline V gene sets CDR1 to LGHNA and CDR2 to YNFKEQ. Ends trimmed: V by 1 base, J by 6 bases; bases unmatched to a gene: 15. What the research found in general, with its limitations: Incomplete sequencing was indicated by rarefaction of sorted-subset datasets, despite the large sequencing depth. The small number of donors limited the genetic and exposure-history diversity represented. Sampling was limited to blood, and TCR repertoires in tissue likely differ from TCR repertoires in blood. When a few donors were compared, the shared fraction of clonotypes was about 5.5% for naive CD4, about 4% for naive CD8, 2% to 2.5% for memory CD4, and less than 0.5% for memory CD8. Higher generation probabilities were observed for clonotypes shared by all four sorted-subset donors than for non-shared clonotypes. Pairwise subsampling led to the expectation that sequencing depth would affect the degree of clonotype sharing among donors. Naive subsets generally had larger estimated clonotype richness than memory subsets.

CD8 naive samples consisted of CD45RO-negative cells that were positively selected for CCR7, yielding a CD45RA+CCR7+ population without TemRA cells. The donors were healthy, HIV-negative adults who had no recently reported acute infections or vaccinations. Only Caucasian adults living in Nashville, Tennessee, USA were represented among the donors. Blood was obtained by leukapheresis, after which PBMCs were separated by Ficoll-Histopaque density gradient centrifugation and cryopreserved in liquid nitrogen vapor phase. Analytical flow cytometry was used to check the purity and quantity of each magnetically sorted T cell population. Each sorted fraction had its genomic DNA isolated and then quantified by UV absorbance on a Nanodrop 2000c. Remarks on this clone: There is no known antigen for this receptor. The record has no base qualities; no much larger clone is one base away.

Source material: naive CD8+ T cells sorted from blood. This specimen's cell subset or site label, per the study, means: CD45RA+CCR7+. The rearrangement combines TRBV4-2 with TRBJ2-1; 7 bases in the junction line up with TRBD2. The origin of this receptor is a woman in her thirties in good health. The CDR3 protein: CASSQAWGSLGEGNEQFF. The DNA is TGTGCCAGCAGCCAAGCGTGGGGGAGCTTGGGGGAGGGCAATGAGCAGTTCTTC.